This T cell receptor beta chain was recovered during a study of T cells in Graves' hyperthyroidism and ophthalmopathy. The table lists this clonotype with many counts. The CDR3 regions of TCR beta were amplified from RNA transcripts. The HTBI set primed first-round TCR CDR3 RT-PCR. Using its own MiXCR run on the multiplex PCR reads, TCRdb lists one record per CDR3 protein. Among approximately 640,000 distinct CDR3 sequences listed, 15% to 20% were seen once. CDR1 is SNHLY and CDR2 is FYNNEI in the germline V gene. The CDR3 covers 14 residues. The V and J ends lost 4 bases and 5 bases, in that order; junction bases with no gene match: 1. Those patients with uncontrolled infection, other autoimmune disease, pregnancy or lactation were excluded.

The sequence derives from a woman aged 25 to 39 with Graves' hyperthyroidism. The rearrangement joins TRBV2 to TRBJ2-3, with 12 bases identical to TRBD2. Specimen: blood. The CDR3 DNA is TGTGCCAGCAGTGCGACTAGCGGGAGAGATACGCAGTATTTT. Its protein is CASSATSGRDTQYF.